These 32 T cell receptor beta chains share one sample of origin, sequenced in a study of CXCR3-negative and CXCR3-positive naive CD8 T cells. Antigens of these TCRs are unknown. Each TRB cDNA library was prepared by 5' RACE (with UMI labels). TCRdb reprocessed the 5' RACE reads and keeps a single row for each CDR3 protein, giving no DNA. The record lists tens of thousands of distinct CDR3 sequences, of which the ten most abundant hold 0.5% to 0.55%. Study-wide points: Comparison of naive cells showed more hydrophobic TRB CDR3s in CXCR3-positive than in CXCR3-negative naive cells.

Sequenced sample: naive CXCR3+ CD8+ T cells from blood. The subset here: CD45RO-CCR7+CD27+CD95- naive CD8+ T cells expressing CXCR3 (TNR3+). All receptors derive from a human donor in good health. Some clones in this sample may be carry-over from other donors' samples.

CDR3 sequence: CATSDFDGRTETQYF. The chain uses TRBV24-1 and TRBJ2-5. This CDR3 has 15 amino acids. CDR1 and CDR2 from the germline V gene are KGHDR and SFDVKD.

The CDR3 here is CARNGGSGTEAFF. The chain couples TRBV6-6 to TRBJ1-1; TCRdb designates TRBD1, a call that cannot be tested without DNA. Germline CDR1 is MNHNY and CDR2 is SVGAGI (reference sequence). The length of the CDR3 is 13 residues.

The genes are TRBV20-1 and TRBJ1-2. The germline CDR1 and CDR2 sequences are DFQATT and SNEGSKA (reference sequence). The CDR3 totals 14 residues. The CDR3 is CSAPQNPYGYGYTF.

The CDR3 here is CASSGGQYSGANVLTF. The chain carries TRBV19 and TRBJ2-6; TCRdb outputs TRBD1, but without DNA this stays unchecked. This CDR3 contains 16 residues. CDR1 LNHDA and CDR2 SQIVND come from the germline V gene (reference sequence).

V usage is TRBV27 and J usage is TRBJ2-7; as DNA is missing, the TRBD1 call by TCRdb cannot be tested. This CDR3 has 15 residues. The V gene's germline CDR1 is MNHEY and CDR2 SMNVEV (reference sequence). The CDR3 sequence is CASSRKGGGTYEQYF.

This rearrangement joins TRBV9 to TRBJ2-7. This CDR3 spans 13 amino acids. Germline CDR1 and CDR2: SGDLS and YYNGEE. The CDR3: CASNPGGSYEQYF.

V usage is TRBV20-1 and J usage is TRBJ2-1; the TCRdb D gene call, TRBD2, has no DNA to confirm it. The CDR3 length is 16 residues. In germline, CDR1 is DFQATT, CDR2 SNEGSKA (reference sequence). CDR3 sequence reads: CSARRYAGGPYEEQFF.

The rearrangement links TRBV5-1 to TRBJ2-1; TCRdb's D call of TRBD1 is untestable without DNA. Per the germline V gene, CDR1 is SGHRS and CDR2 is YFSETQ. The CDR3 is 14 residues long. CDR3 residues: CASSFGQASNEQFF.

The chain carries TRBV29-1 and TRBJ2-7; TCRdb picks TRBD1, but there is no DNA to check that call. There are 16 residues in the CDR3. Germline values: CDR1 SQVTM, CDR2 ANQGSEA. This chain's CDR3 is CSADRGSGTDSYEQYF.

The rearrangement uses TRBV28 and TRBJ2-7; there is no DNA to check the TCRdb D call of TRBD1. Germline loops: CDR1 MDHEN, CDR2 SYDVKM. The CDR3 extends over 14 amino acids. The chain's CDR3 is CASSLPGQDYEQYF.

The chain recombines TRBV3-1 with TRBJ1-1; TCRdb lists TRBD1, though no DNA is available to test this call. The germline CDR1 and CDR2 sequences are LGHDT and YNNKEL (reference sequence). CDR3 size: 16 residues. CDR3 amino acids: CASSHPGTGQVTEAFF. Drawing the rest from reference TRBV3-1 and TRBJ1-1, the complete variable domain is DTAVSQTPKYLVTQMGNDKSIKCEQNLGHDTMYWYKQDSKKFLKIMFSYNNKELIINETVPNRFSPKSPDKAHLNLHINSLELGDSAVYFCASSHPGTGQVTEAFFGQGTRLTVV.

The chain has TRBV7-2 and TRBJ1-1. Germline CDR1 is SGHTA and CDR2 is FQGNSA. This CDR3 contains 13 residues. The CDR3 spells CASSLAVETEAFF.

The gene calls are TRBV9 and TRBJ1-4; TCRdb reports TRBD1, a call that lacks DNA to check it against. Germline CDR1 and CDR2: SGDLS and YYNGEE. The length of the CDR3 is 15 residues. Here the CDR3 reads CASSVGGTSGEKLFF.

The V and J genes are TRBV29-1 and TRBJ2-5; the D gene TCRdb calls, TRBD1, cannot be checked with no DNA. There are 13 residues in the CDR3. Germline CDR1 SQVTM, CDR2 ANQGSEA. CDR3 in amino acids: CSAERDTQETQYF.

The chain carries TRBV7-2 and TRBJ2-7; TCRdb reports TRBD2, a call that lacks DNA to check it against. Germline values: CDR1 SGHTA, CDR2 FQGNSA. CDR3 length equals 13 residues. The CDR3 reads CASSFRGQGEQYF.

The J gene is TRBJ2-7, the V gene TRBV2; there is no DNA to check the TCRdb D call of TRBD1. The CDR3 is 13 amino acids. Germline V gives CDR1 SNHLY, CDR2 FYNNEI. The CDR3 region is CASSWTGGTEQYF.

The chain uses TRBV20-1 and TRBJ2-1. In germline, CDR1 is DFQATT, CDR2 SNEGSKA (reference sequence). The length of the CDR3 is 15 residues. This CDR3 is CSARDIASSYNEQFF.

This chain connects TRBV28 to TRBJ2-2; there is no DNA to check the TCRdb D call of TRBD2. The CDR3 is 15 amino acids. Germline values: CDR1 MDHEN, CDR2 SYDVKM. CDR3 loop: CASSFIASNTGELFF. The entire variable domain, with the rest obtained from reference TRBV28 and TRBJ2-2, is as follows: DVKVTQSSRYLVKRTGEKVFLECVQDMDHENMFWYRQDPGLGLRLIYFSYDVKMKEKGDIPEGYSVSREKKERFSLILESASTNQTSMYLCASSFIASNTGELFFGEGSRLTVL.

The genes are TRBV5-1 and TRBJ2-7; checking the TCRdb D call of TRBD1 is not possible without DNA. CDR1 and CDR2 (germline): SGHRS, YFSETQ. This CDR3 is 14 amino acids long. CDR3: CASSTLGPTYEQYF.

According to its frequency, this clonotype is medium-sized. The V gene is TRBV4-3, the J gene TRBJ1-6. CDR1 and CDR2 from the germline V gene are LGHNA and YSLEER. This CDR3 region has 13 residues. Here the CDR3 reads CASSQDSYSPLHF.

The chain couples TRBV19 to TRBJ1-5; absent DNA, TCRdb's TRBD1 call cannot be checked. This CDR3 region has 15 residues. Per the germline V gene, CDR1 is LNHDA and CDR2 is SQIVND (reference sequence). The CDR3 loop reads CASSIPGVSNQPQHF.

The V gene is TRBV6-2 or TRBV6-3, the J gene TRBJ2-1; TCRdb picks TRBD1, but there is no DNA to check that call. Per germline, CDR1 MNHEY and CDR2 SVGEGT. CDR3 length: 17 amino acids. Here the CDR3 reads CASLQSGLARRHNEQFF.

The chain recombines TRBV20-1 with TRBJ1-2; TCRdb outputs TRBD1, but without DNA this stays unchecked. This CDR3 has 13 amino acids. From germline, CDR1 is DFQATT and CDR2 SNEGSKA (reference sequence). The CDR3 loop is CSARDRGLHGYTF.

The rearrangement joins TRBV7-9 to TRBJ2-4; there is no DNA to check the TCRdb D call of TRBD1. The CDR3 length is 15 residues. The V gene's germline CDR1 is SEHNR and CDR2 FQNEAQ (reference sequence). CDR3 sequence: CASSLWRDRKNIQYF.

V is TRBV12-3 or TRBV12-4 and J is TRBJ2-7; the D call of TRBD1 rests on TCRdb alone, since no DNA is present to check it. CDR3 length equals 13 residues. The CDR3 loop reads CASRPGKNYEQYF.

This chain's CDR3 is CSVQGLAGSNTQYF. The chain employs TRBV29-1 and TRBJ2-3; TCRdb outputs TRBD2, but without DNA this stays unchecked. Germline lookup yields CDR1 SQVTM and CDR2 ANQGSEA. The CDR3 sequence is 14 residues long.

The V gene is TRBV4-3, the J gene TRBJ2-7; TCRdb proposes TRBD1, but this gene call is untestable without DNA. Germline-derived CDR1 and CDR2 are LGHNA and YSLEER. The CDR3 is 15 amino acids. The CDR3: CASSQVPGGLDEQYF.

The rearrangement joins TRBV7-6 to TRBJ1-2; as DNA is missing, the TRBD1 call by TCRdb cannot be tested. This CDR3 comprises 17 residues. Germline assignment: CDR1 SGHVS and CDR2 FNYEAQ. The CDR3 spells CASSLPGQGAGDYGYAF.

This chain links TRBV3-1 with TRBJ1-1; the TCRdb D gene call, TRBD1, has no DNA to confirm it. This CDR3 contains 22 residues. Germline CDR1 LGHDT, CDR2 YNNKEL (reference sequence). CDR3 amino acids: CASSQKLFMPGQVPQRNTEAFF.

The V gene is TRBV6-5, the J gene TRBJ1-6; TCRdb indicates TRBD1, and absent DNA this call remains unverified. CDR3 length equals 15 residues. Germline V gene sequence: CDR1 MNHEY, CDR2 SVGAGI. CDR3 amino acids: CASSYRDRYNSPLHF.

The rearrangement links TRBV7-2 to TRBJ2-2; TCRdb lists TRBD2, though no DNA is available to test this call. Germline V gives CDR1 SGHTA, CDR2 FQGNSA. CDR3 length: 17 amino acids. CDR3 sequence reads: CASSPTSGGAQSGELFF.

This rearrangement joins TRBV29-1 to TRBJ2-1; TCRdb lists TRBD1, though no DNA is available to test this call. Germline V gene lookup returns CDR1 SQVTM and CDR2 ANQGSEA. This CDR3 has 14 residues. The CDR3 protein is CSVDGGTGGGEQFF.